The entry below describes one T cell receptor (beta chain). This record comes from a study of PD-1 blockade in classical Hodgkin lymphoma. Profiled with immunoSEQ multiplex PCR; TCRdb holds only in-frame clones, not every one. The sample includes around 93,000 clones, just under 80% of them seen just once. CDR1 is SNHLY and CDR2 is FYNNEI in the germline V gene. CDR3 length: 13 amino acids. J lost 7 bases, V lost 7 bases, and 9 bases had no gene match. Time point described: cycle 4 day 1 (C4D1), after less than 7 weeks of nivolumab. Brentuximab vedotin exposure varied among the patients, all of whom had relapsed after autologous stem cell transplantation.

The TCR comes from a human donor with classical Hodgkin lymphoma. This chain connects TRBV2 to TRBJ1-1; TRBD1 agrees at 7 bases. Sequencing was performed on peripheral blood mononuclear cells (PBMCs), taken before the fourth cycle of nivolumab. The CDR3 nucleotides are TGTGCCAGCAATGACAGGGCGGGGGATGAAGCTTTCTTT. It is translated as CASNDRAGDEAFF.